This TCR beta chain was identified in a study of read filtering for tumor transcriptome and immune sequencing. Overall study context: R-ISS stage counts were under 10 for I, 16 for II, 7 for III. DNase treatment preceded whole-transcriptome library preparation.

This clonotype was recorded many times. The ends lost 5 bases at V and 5 bases at J; junction bases unmatched: 8. The CDR3 totals 14 residues. CDR1 and CDR2 (germline): SEHNR, FQNEAQ (reference sequence). Molecular barcoded adaptors covering alpha/delta and beta/gamma chains were used on roughly 400 ng RNA. Via MiXCR, TCRdb re-called the reads, giving one row per CDR3 protein. Of 39,000 or so distinct CDR3 sequences listed, about an eighth are singletons. The origin of this receptor is a donor at least 40 years old with multiple myeloma. The sample was a population of CD138-negative cells sorted from bone marrow. The V and J genes are TRBV7-9 and TRBJ2-7; TRBD1 agrees at 8 bases. This CDR3 is CASSEDRVGHEQYF. Written as DNA, the CDR3 is TGTGCCAGCAGCGAGGACAGGGTCGGGCACGAGCAGTACTTC.